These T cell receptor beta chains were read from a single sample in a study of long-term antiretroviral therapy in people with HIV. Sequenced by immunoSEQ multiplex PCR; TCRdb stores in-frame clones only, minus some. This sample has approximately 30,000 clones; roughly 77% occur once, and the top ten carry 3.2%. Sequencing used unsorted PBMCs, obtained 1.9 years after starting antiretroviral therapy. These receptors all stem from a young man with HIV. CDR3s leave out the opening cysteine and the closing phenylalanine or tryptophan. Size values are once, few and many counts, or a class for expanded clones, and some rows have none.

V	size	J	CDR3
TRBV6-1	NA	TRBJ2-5	ASSEAGGTGKETQY
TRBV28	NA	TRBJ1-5	ASSLGGPIFQPQH
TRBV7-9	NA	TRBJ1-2	ASSLVGYT
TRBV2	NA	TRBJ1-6	ASARVTGSYNSPLH
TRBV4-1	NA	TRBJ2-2	ASSQPRRVTGELF
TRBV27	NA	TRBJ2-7	ASSLWGTGYEQY
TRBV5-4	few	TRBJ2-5	ASSLVDSQETQY
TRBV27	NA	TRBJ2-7	ASSFGGFPYEQY
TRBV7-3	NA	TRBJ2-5	ASSATGLETQY
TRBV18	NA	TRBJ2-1	ASSPGTGLRGEQF
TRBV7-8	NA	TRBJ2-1	AGRGNEQF
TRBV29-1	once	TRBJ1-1	SVLGGGDEAF
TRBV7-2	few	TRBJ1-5	ASSREGQPQH
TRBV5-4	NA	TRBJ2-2	ASSLGSTGELF
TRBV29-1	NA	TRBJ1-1	SVEDLGEQRTEAF
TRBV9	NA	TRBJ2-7	ASSVAPGGEQY
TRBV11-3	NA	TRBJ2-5	ASSLDYQETQY
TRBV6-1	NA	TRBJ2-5	ASLEGYQETQY
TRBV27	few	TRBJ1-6	ASKPGTAGSYNSPLH
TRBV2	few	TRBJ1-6	ASSVDNSPLH